What follows describes a single T cell receptor beta chain. Its antigen specificity is not known. No base qualities exist here, and no much larger clone lies one base off it. The germline V and J ends show losses of 5 bases and 3 bases respectively, and no gene match explains 6 bases of the junction. Via the germline V gene, CDR1 is SGHVS and CDR2 FQNEAQ. Spanning cysteine to phenylalanine, the CDR3 consists of 14 amino acids. The retained sequence is limited to the CDR3, 42 bases, with the frame set at the first base. For TCRbeta CDR3 sequencing, genomic DNA from the sorted cells was extracted using the QIAGEN DNeasy Blood and Tissue Kit. High-throughput TCRbeta CDR3 sequencing was carried out commercially through immunoSEQ, with PCR amplification with bias correction and internal controls included. The paper's data handling went like this. Unique productive TCRbeta sequences were defined by CDR3 nucleotide sequence where primers matched, and otherwise by CDR3 amino acid sequence together with Vbeta and Jbeta genes. Sorting error was corrected by removing sequences shared between sorted populations at a frequency ratio of 2:1 or less, and the remaining shared sequences were assigned to the higher population. A sequence was defined as donor-reactive if the sequence was expanded at least 5-fold in CFSE-low cells compared with unstimulated cells and had a frequency of at least 0.01% in CFSE-low cells. Repertoire divergence was quantified by Jensen-Shannon divergence using the top 100 TCRbeta sequences ranked by frequency. For any sample with multiple sequencing runs, sorting error was corrected in each run separately before the runs were pooled. The clones in this table, taken by TCRdb from immuneACCESS, are in-frame only. Not every clone is retained; where verified, under half of the shortfall comes from an unresolved V gene, and the cause of the rest is unknown. From that table come the V and J calls and clone size; the DNA was used to work out D and trimming. Counted in this sample were approximately 98,000 clones; roughly 89% of them appeared once. In total, the top ten clones hold roughly 0.35% of the sample.

Explained via the paper, the time point label denotes: blood sample drawn before combined kidney and bone marrow transplant. Unstimulated Tregs (CD4+CD25+CD127-), CD4+ non-Tregs (CD4+CD25-), CD4 and CD8 cells were FACS-sorted from thawed PBMCs. The patients were 4 recipients of combined kidney and bone marrow transplants from the ITN036ST trial, and samples were available only for these trial subjects. Healthy control blood was separated into PBMCs by Ficoll density gradient and cryopreserved, and patient PBMCs were collected both before and after transplant. These data belong to a study of Tregs in tolerant kidney transplant recipients (dated by TCRdb to between 2018 and 2020). For the study in its entirety: Transplants used related donors with nonmyeloablative bone marrow transplantation; mixed chimerism was transient in the human trials. TCRbeta sequencing was used in the study to identify donor-specific regulatory T cells before combined kidney and bone marrow transplantation, and the identified cells were then tracked after transplant.

Study-level results and caveats: The most biologically relevant and donor-specific TCRbeta repertoire appeared to be identified by expanding Tregs with activated donor B cells. Donor-specific Treg expansion was found to exceed global Treg expansion in tolerant patients, suggesting antigen-driven rather than nonspecific expansion. Because only a small number of patients were included, the study had limitations, and the results will need to be validated in larger populations as well as under other immunosuppression protocols. Because the PCR primers were changed over time for some patients, nucleotide-level comparison could not be performed across the samples from those patients. Although technical replication error seemed to be minimal, the question of biological reproducibility was not addressed directly.

This receptor was taken from a human donor who received a combined kidney and bone marrow transplant. The sequence is built from TRBV7-8 and TRBJ1-1; TRBD1 agrees with 7 junctional bases. The source was CD4+ T cells from blood, collected before the transplant. The DNA sequence is as follows: TGTGCCAGCAGCGCTGGGACAGCCGACACTGAAGCTTTCTTT. This is translated as CASSAGTADTEAFF. With the rest looked up from the reference TRBV7-8 and TRBJ1-1 genes rather than sequenced, the full variable domain is GAGVSQSPRYKVAKRGQDVALRCDPISGHVSLFWYQQALGQGPEFLTYFQNEAQLDKSGLPSDRFFAERPEGSVSTLKIQRTQQEDSAVYLCASSAGTADTEAFFGQGTRLTVV.